This T cell receptor beta chain derives from a study of post-analysis software for immune sequencing data. On the study more broadly: Clinical courses comprised relapsing-remitting, secondary progressive and progressive-relapsing multiple sclerosis.

As for this clonotype: Its antigen is currently unknown.

Prepared TCR beta cDNA libraries contained unique molecular identifiers. Between roughly 1 and 10 million T cells gave rise to hundreds of thousands of cDNA molecules. TCRdb reanalysed the PCR reads using MiXCR and keeps one entry per CDR3 protein. The sample consists of about 460,000 distinct CDR3 sequences, roughly 45% of them appearing once. This CDR3 has 16 amino acids. V lost 4 bases to trimming and J lost 6 bases; unmatched junction nucleotides: 9. From germline, CDR1 is MNHEY and CDR2 SMNVEV (reference sequence). Findings and limits, study-wide: Samples from one preparation batch, clustered by F measure, grouped strongly together. Compared with controls, patients showed significantly lower normalized Chao1 diversity. Controls showed lower frequencies than patients for a handful of TRBV segments, and TRBV5-6, TRBV5-1 and TRBV20-1 were among these.

Specimen: blood. V usage is TRBV27 and J usage is TRBJ1-2, with 12 nucleotides matching TRBD1. This receptor was taken from a girl aged 10-17 years with multiple sclerosis. CDR3 DNA sequence: TGTGCCAGCAGTTCGTCCCGGGACAGGGGGCGCGATGGCTACACCTTC. Translating gives CASSSSRDRGRDGYTF.